This T cell receptor beta chain emerged from a study of breast tumors, draining lymph nodes, adjacent tissues. This clonotype was counted many times. Antigen unknown. Regarding the study as a whole: Data fit most tumor T cells coming from lymph node, expanding in tumor. Tumor T cell lymph node origin was a supported hypothesis, not proven.

TCRdb passed the multiplex PCR reads through MiXCR, listing each CDR3 protein once. The sample has about 230,000 distinct CDR3 sequences, less than 40% seen once. Axillary draining lymph nodes of breast cancer patients supplied the node samples. This CDR3 has 12 residues. Germline V lookup: CDR1 SNHLY, CDR2 FYNNEI. V lost 8 bases to trimming and J lost 3 bases; unmatched junction nucleotides: 3. The sequence derives from a female donor with breast cancer. Some clones in this sample may be carry-over from other donors' samples. The chain has TRBV2 and TRBJ1-2; 7 nucleotides match TRBD1. Sequencing was performed on axillary lymph node tissue. The chain's CDR3 is CASETGYYGYTF. The CDR3 bases are TGTGCCAGCGAGACAGGGTACTATGGCTACACCTTC.